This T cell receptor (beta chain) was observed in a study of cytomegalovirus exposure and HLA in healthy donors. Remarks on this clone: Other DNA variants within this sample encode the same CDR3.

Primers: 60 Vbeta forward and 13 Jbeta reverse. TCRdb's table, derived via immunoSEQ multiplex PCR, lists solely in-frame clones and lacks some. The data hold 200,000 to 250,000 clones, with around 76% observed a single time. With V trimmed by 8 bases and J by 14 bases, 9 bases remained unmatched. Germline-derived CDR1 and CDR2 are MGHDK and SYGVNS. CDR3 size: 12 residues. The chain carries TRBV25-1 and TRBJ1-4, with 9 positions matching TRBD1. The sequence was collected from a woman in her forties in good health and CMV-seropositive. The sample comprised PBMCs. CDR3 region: CASRPTGGKLFF. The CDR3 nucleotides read TGTGCCAGCCGCCCGACAGGGGGGAAGCTGTTTTTT.